Below, 9 T cell receptor beta chains from the same sample are listed, as sequenced in a study of OX40 agonist ivuxolimab in advanced cancers. Sequencing was performed with immunoSEQ multiplex PCR; in TCRdb, only in-frame clones are kept and a portion is missing. The profile shows 75,000 to 95,000 clones, 80% to 90% of them singletons. The starting material was CD4+ or CD8+ T cells sorted from blood, obtained in a trial of the OX40 agonist ivuxolimab. The receptors derive from an adult with an advanced solid tumor such as melanoma, head and neck, liver or kidney cancer.

The V and J genes are TRBV5-1 and TRBJ1-1; D not certain. The germline V gene encodes CDR1 SGHRS and CDR2 YFSETQ. The CDR3 extends over 14 amino acids. Trimming removed 4 bases from V and 5 bases from J, with 15 bases in between. The chain's CDR3 is CASSMLGRLTEAFF. The CDR3 DNA reads TGCGCCAGCAGCATGCTAGGACGGCTAACTGAAGCTTTCTTT.

This rearrangement joins TRBV19 to TRBJ2-2, with D possibly TRBD2 on 6 matching bases. CDR3 size: 18 residues. CDR1 and CDR2 from the germline V gene are LNHDA and SQIVND (reference sequence). V lost 5 bases and J lost 4, with 23 bases in between. CDR3 protein: CASSPRPEGSRPTGELFF. For the CDR3, the DNA is TGTGCCAGTAGTCCTCGCCCGGAGGGCTCTCGTCCCACCGGGGAGCTGTTTTTT.

Here the CDR3 reads CATIERGAPNEKLFF. CDR3 sequence (DNA): TGTGCCACCATAGAAAGGGGGGCACCTAATGAAAAACTGTTTTTT. This chain uses TRBV28 with TRBJ1-4; maybe TRBD1 (6 bases). Germline V gene data show CDR1 as MDHEN and CDR2 as SYDVKM. Between the trimmed V and J ends, which lost 10 bases and 3 bases, there was a span of 18 bases. The CDR3 runs 15 residues.

The V and J genes are TRBV6-1 and TRBJ1-3; tentatively, D is TRBD1 (6 bases). The CDR3 totals 13 residues. Trimming shortened V by 2 bases and J by 6 bases, and 8 bases separated the two germline ends. Per the germline V gene, CDR1 is MNHNS and CDR2 is SASEGT. The CDR3 reads CASSEWGANTIYF. The CDR3 DNA follows: TGTGCCAGCAGTGAATGGGGGGCAAACACCATATATTTT.

The chain employs TRBV6-5 and TRBJ2-3, with a tentative D call TRBD1 (6 bases). Germline lookup yields CDR1 MNHEY and CDR2 SVGAGI. V dropped 4 bases and J dropped 2 bases, with 13 bases sitting between them. The CDR3 sequence is 15 residues long. The CDR3 bases are TGTGCCAGCAGTTCCCAGGGGTCCCCCACAGATACGCAGTATTTT. Translation gives CASSSQGSPTDTQYF.

Here the CDR3 DNA reads TGTGCCAGCAGATCCCCTAGCGGGAATAATGTAGATACGCAGTATTTT. Amino acids: CASRSPSGNNVDTQYF. The rearrangement links TRBV28 to TRBJ2-3; 9 bases are a match to TRBD2. Germline CDR1 MDHEN, CDR2 SYDVKM. This CDR3 region has 16 residues. V gave up 6 bases and J gave up 5 bases; unmatched junction bases: 12.

This chain joins TRBV11-1 and TRBJ2-5; D possibly matches TRBD1 or TRBD2 (5 bases each). V was pared by 6 bases and J by 3 bases, with 17 bases between. The CDR3 length is 15 residues. Germline loops: CDR1 SGHAT, CDR2 FQDESV (reference sequence). CDR3 bases: TGTGCCAGCAGGCGGAGGAGACAGACAGAAGAGACCCAGTACTTC. This gives the protein CASRRRRQTEETQYF.

This clone came up once. V usage is TRBV2 and J usage is TRBJ2-7, with D perhaps being TRBD1 or TRBD2 (5 bases each). This CDR3 has 12 residues. Per germline, CDR1 SNHLY and CDR2 FYNNEI. The germline V and J ends were trimmed by 8 bases and 1 base, with 9 bases remaining between them. As DNA, the CDR3 is TGTGCCAGCGGGGGAGATTCCTACGAGCAGTACTTC. Translation gives CASGGDSYEQYF.

The chain employs TRBV5-1 and TRBJ2-1, with 8 bases identical to TRBD1. This CDR3 spans 16 amino acids. V was clipped by 3 bases and J by 4 bases; unmatched bases: 9. From germline, CDR1 is SGHRS and CDR2 YFSETQ. For the CDR3, the DNA is TGCGCCAGCAGCTCGCGGACAGGGATTGGGTACAATGAGCAGTTCTTC. Its translation: CASSSRTGIGYNEQFF.